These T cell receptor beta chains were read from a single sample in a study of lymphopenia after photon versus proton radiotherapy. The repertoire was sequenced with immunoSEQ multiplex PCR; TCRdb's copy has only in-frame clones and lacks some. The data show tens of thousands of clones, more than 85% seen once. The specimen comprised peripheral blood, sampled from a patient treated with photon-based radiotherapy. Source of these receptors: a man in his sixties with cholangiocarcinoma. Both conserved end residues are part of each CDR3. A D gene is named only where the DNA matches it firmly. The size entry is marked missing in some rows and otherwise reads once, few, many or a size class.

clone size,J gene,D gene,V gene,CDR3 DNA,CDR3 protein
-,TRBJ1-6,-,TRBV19,TGTGCCAGTAGCACCCAAAATCCACCCCTCCACTTT,CASSTQNPPLHF
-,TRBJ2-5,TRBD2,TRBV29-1,TGCAGCGTTGATTCCGACGGGACTAGCGGGAGGCAGGCCTTGGGCAGAGAGACCCAGTACTTC,CSVDSDGTSGRQALGRETQYF
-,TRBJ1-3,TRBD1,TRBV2,TGTGCCAGCAGTAGCGGGACAGTTTCTGGAAACACCATATATTTT,CASSSGTVSGNTIYF
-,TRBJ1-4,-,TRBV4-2,TGTGCCAGCAGCCAGGGCCCGTCCCGGGACGAAAAACTGTTTTTT,CASSQGPSRDEKLFF
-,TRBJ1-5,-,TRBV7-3,TGTGCCAGCAGCTTAGTTGGTGATCAGCCCCAGCATTTT,CASSLVGDQPQHF
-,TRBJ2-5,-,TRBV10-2,TGCGCCAGCAGTGAGTCTGGCGAAAAAGAGACCCAGTACTTC,CASSESGEKETQYF
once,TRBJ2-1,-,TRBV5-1,TGCGCCAGCAGGAGCTTACCCTTCAATGAGCAGTTCTTC,CASRSLPFNEQFF
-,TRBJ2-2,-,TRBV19,TGTGCCAGTAGCGTACGAAGGACCACCACCGGGGAGCTGTTTTTT,CASSVRRTTTGELFF
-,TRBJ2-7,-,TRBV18,TGTGCCAGCTCGATAGCCCGGGACACGTCCTACGAGCAGTACTTC,CASSIARDTSYEQYF
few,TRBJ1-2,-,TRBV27,TGTGCCAGCAGTTTGACGGGAGGGGCAGATGGCTACACCTTC,CASSLTGGADGYTF
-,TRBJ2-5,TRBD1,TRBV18,TGTGCCAGCTCCGGGACAGCCAAAGAGACCCAGTACTTC,CASSGTAKETQYF
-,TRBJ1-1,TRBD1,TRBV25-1,TGTGCCAGCAGCGAGGTGACAGGGCGGAACACTGAAGCTTTCTTT,CASSEVTGRNTEAFF
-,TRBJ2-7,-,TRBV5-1,TGCGCCAGCAGCTGGGTGACAGGAGCCTACGAGCAGTACTTC,CASSWVTGAYEQYF
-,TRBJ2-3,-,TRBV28,TGTGCCAGCACCGCGTGGCAGGGAGCTAGCACAGATACGCAGTATTTT,CASTAWQGASTDTQYF
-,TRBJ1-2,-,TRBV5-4,TGTGCCAGCAGCCCGGCGGGGGCGGCAACTTATGGCTACACCTTC,CASSPAGAATYGYTF
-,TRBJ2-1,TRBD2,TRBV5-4,TGTGCCAGCAGCTCGGCGGGGGTATCCTACAATGAGCAGTTCTTC,CASSSAGVSYNEQFF
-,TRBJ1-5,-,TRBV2,TGTGCCAGCAGTGCTACCCGCGGGGATCAGCCCCAGCATTTT,CASSATRGDQPQHF
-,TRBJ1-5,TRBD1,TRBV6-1,TGTGCCAGCCGTACAGGGGCGGGCAATCAGCCCCAGCATTTT,CASRTGAGNQPQHF
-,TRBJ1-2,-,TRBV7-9,TGTGCCAGCAGCTTAGGAGCGTATGGCTACACCTTC,CASSLGAYGYTF
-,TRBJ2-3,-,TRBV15,TGTGCCACCAGCGTAGGGCCCCTGGGAGATACGCAGTATTTT,CATSVGPLGDTQYF
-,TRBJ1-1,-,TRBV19,TGTGCCAGTAGTAGGGGGGACGATTCAAACACTGAAGCTTTCTTT,CASSRGDDSNTEAFF
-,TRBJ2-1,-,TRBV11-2,TGTGCCAGCAGCTTAGATGCAGGGCTACGAGAGCAGTTCTTC,CASSLDAGLREQFF
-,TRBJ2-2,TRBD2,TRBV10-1,TGCGCCAGCAGTGAGTCGAAGGCTAGCGGGACCGGGGAGCTGTTTTTT,CASSESKASGTGELFF
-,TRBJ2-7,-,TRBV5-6,TGTGCCAGCAGCTTGGGAGGAATCTACGAGCAGTACTTC,CASSLGGIYEQYF
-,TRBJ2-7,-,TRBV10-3,TGTGCCATCAGTGACGTGGGTTTCGACGAGCAGTACTTC,CAISDVGFDEQYF
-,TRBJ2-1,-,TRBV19,TGTGCCAGCGCGACCCGACTAGACCGGCACAATGAGCAGTTCTTC,CASATRLDRHNEQFF
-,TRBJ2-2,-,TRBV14,TGTGCCAGCAGCCAAATTCCAAGCGGGGAGCTGTTTTTT,CASSQIPSGELFF
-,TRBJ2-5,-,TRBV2,TGTGCCAGCTCAAGCCTCTCGAGACAAGAGACCCAGTACTTC,CASSSLSRQETQYF
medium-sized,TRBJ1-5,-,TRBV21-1,TGTGCCAGCAGCAGCGACCCCAGGGGTCCAAGCAATCAGCCCCAGCATTTT,CASSSDPRGPSNQPQHF
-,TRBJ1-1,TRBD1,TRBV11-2,TGTGCCAGCAGCCCAATCCCGGGACAGGCGATCTTGAACACTGAAGCTTTCTTT,CASSPIPGQAILNTEAFF
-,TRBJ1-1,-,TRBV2,TGTGCCAGCAGTGTTGGGGCCGGGAGGAGCACTGAAGCTTTCTTT,CASSVGAGRSTEAFF
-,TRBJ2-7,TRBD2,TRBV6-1,TGTGCCAGCAGTGAAATAGCGGGAGGGCCTTCCTACGAGCAGTACTTC,CASSEIAGGPSYEQYF
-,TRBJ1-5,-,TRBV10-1,TGCGCCAGCAGTATCTCAGGGTTTACTAGTCAGCCCCAGCATTTT,CASSISGFTSQPQHF